A single TCR beta chain is shown here with its context. Germline V gene lookup returns CDR1 MNHEY and CDR2 SVGAGI. Trimming took 4 bases from V and 4 from J; bases not matched to a gene: 7. CDR3 size: 16 residues. Assay: immunoSEQ multiplex PCR; the TCRdb copy retains only in-frame clones and omits some. The sample contains 190,000 or so clones, 80% to 95% of which appear only once. These data are taken from a study of control samples from healthy donors and cancer patients. The sequencing input was blood. This receptor was identified in a young man in good health. J is TRBJ2-6 and V is TRBV6-5, with 7 bases fitting TRBD1. The CDR3 reads CASSSDRATGANVLTF. The CDR3 region has the DNA TGTGCCAGCAGTTCTGACAGGGCGACGGGGGCCAACGTCCTGACTTTC.